This T cell receptor (beta chain) appears in the sequencing data of a study of regulatory dendritic cells for organ transplantation. FACS sorted CD4+ or CD8+ T cells into CD45RA+ naive and CD45RO+ memory. The protocol was immunoSEQ multiplex PCR, while the TCRdb copy is restricted to in-frame clones and leaves out a portion. The top ten hold around 0.1% of the sample, which has 28,000 or so clones, roughly 85% seen once. Overall study findings and caveats: Memory T cells were less diverse than naive, with memory CD8+ most oligoclonal.

Points on this clone: Its target is unknown.

The CDR3 runs 13 residues. Germline V gene sequence: CDR1 MNHNS, CDR2 SASEGT. Trimming removed 8 bases at V and 2 bases at J, with 13 bases between. What was sequenced was naive CD4+ T cells from blood. Subset in this sample: CD45RA+ naive T cells. The receptor comes from a human donor in good health. The rearrangement uses TRBV6-1 and TRBJ2-7, with D hard to call. CDR3 coding DNA: TGTGCCAGCGGCAGTGCAGCGACCTACGAGCAGTACTTC. Protein: CASGSAATYEQYF.